The present TCR beta chain was sequenced within a study of OX40 agonist ivuxolimab in advanced cancers. Individuals having autoimmune disease history or systemic immunosuppression were not enrolled. TCRdb keeps only in-frame clones here, not all; method: immunoSEQ multiplex PCR. The sample carries approximately 81,000 clones, under 95% recorded once. The clonotype originates from an adult with an advanced solid tumor such as melanoma, head and neck, liver or kidney cancer. This sample comprised CD4+ or CD8+ T cells sorted from blood, obtained in a trial of the OX40 agonist ivuxolimab.

The DNA of the CDR3 is TGTGCCAGCAGCGCAAGGACTAGCGGGAGTTTCTACGAGCAGTACTTC. This sequence encodes CASSARTSGSFYEQYF. The V and J genes are TRBV7-6 and TRBJ2-7; TRBD2 agrees at 13 bases. The V gene end was trimmed by 5 bases and the J gene end by 3 bases; junction bases not matched to a gene: 7. Per the germline V gene, CDR1 is SGHVS and CDR2 is FNYEAQ. This CDR3 is 16 amino acids long.